This entry lists 2 T cell receptor beta chains sequenced from one sample in a study of blood T cell repertoires in COVID-19. This table comes from immunoSEQ multiplex PCR, and its TCRdb copy is limited to in-frame clones, with some not included. The profile shows 320,000 or so clones, about 88% of them singletons. Sequencing used PBMCs or T cells enriched from blood (not recorded which). The receptors come from a woman aged 25-40 years who had recovered from COVID-19.

The chain employs TRBV5-4 and TRBJ2-1; the D is unclear. Looked up from germline, CDR1 is SGHNT and CDR2 is YYREEE (reference sequence). This CDR3 has 15 amino acids. The germline V and J ends were trimmed by 0 bases and 2 bases, with 9 bases remaining between them. In DNA, the CDR3 is TGTGCCAGCAGCTTGGGAGCGTTGGCCTACAATGAGCAGTTCTTC. Translation gives CASSLGALAYNEQFF.

The chain employs TRBV27 and TRBJ1-5, with D uncertain. Germline loops: CDR1 MNHEY, CDR2 SMNVEV (reference sequence). The V and J ends lost 5 bases and 1 base respectively, with 6 bases between them. The CDR3 has 13 residues. CDR3 sequence reads: CASSLQSNQPQHF. DNA of the CDR3: TGTGCCAGCAGTCTACAGAGCAATCAGCCCCAGCATTTT.